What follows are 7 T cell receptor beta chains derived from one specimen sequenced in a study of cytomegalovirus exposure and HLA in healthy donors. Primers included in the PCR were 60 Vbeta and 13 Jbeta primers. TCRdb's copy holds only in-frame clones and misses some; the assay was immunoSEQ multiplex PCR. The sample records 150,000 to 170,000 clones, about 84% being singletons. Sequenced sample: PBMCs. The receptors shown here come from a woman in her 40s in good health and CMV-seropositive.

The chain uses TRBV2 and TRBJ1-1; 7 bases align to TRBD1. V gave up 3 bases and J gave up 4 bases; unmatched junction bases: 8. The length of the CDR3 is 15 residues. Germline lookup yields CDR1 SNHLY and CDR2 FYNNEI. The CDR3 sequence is CASSEEDRSGTEAFF. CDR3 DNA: TGTGCCAGCAGTGAGGAGGACAGGTCTGGCACTGAAGCTTTCTTT. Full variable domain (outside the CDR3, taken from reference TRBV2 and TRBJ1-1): EPEVTQTPSHQVTQMGQEVILRCVPISNHLYFYWYRQILGQKVEFLVSFYNNEISEKSEIFDDQFSVERPDGSNFTLKIRSTKLEDSAMYFCASSEEDRSGTEAFFGQGTRLTVV.

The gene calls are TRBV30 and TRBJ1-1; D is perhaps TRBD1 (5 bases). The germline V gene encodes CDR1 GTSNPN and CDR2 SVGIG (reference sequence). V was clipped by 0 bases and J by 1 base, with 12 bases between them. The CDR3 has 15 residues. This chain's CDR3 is CAWSVLGRENTEAFF. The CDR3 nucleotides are TGTGCCTGGAGTGTACTGGGCAGGGAGAACACTGAAGCTTTCTTT. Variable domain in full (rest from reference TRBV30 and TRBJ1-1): SQTIHQWPATLVQPVGSPLSLECTVEGTSNPNLYWYRQAAGRGLQLLFYSVGIGQISSEVPQNLSASRPQDRQFILSSKKLLLSDSGFYLCAWSVLGRENTEAFFGQGTRLTVV.

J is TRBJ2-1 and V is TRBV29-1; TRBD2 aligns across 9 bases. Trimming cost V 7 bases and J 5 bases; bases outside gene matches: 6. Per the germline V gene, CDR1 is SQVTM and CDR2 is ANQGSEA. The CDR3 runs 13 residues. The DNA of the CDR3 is TGCAGCGGTAAGACTAGCGGAAACAATGAGCAGTTCTTC. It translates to CSGKTSGNNEQFF.

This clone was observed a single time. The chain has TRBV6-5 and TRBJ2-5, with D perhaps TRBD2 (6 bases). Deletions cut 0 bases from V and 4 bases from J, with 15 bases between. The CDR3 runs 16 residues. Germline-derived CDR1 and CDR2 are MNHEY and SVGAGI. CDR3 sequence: CASSYSSGEVGETQYF. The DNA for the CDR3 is TGTGCCAGCAGTTACTCGAGTGGGGAGGTGGGAGAGACCCAGTACTTC.

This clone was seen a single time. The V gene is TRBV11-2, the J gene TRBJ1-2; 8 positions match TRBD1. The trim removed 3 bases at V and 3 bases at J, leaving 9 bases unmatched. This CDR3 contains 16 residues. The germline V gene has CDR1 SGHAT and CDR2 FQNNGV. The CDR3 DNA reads TGTGCCAGCAGCTTCCCGTACGACAGGGGCGACTATGGCTACACCTTC. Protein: CASSFPYDRGDYGYTF.

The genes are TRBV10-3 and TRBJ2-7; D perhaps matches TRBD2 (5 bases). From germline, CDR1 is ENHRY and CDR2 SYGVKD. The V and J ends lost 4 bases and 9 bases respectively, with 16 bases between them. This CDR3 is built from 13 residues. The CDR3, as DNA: TGTGCCATCAGTGGGTTCGGGGTTTTGGGGCAGTACTTC. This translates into CAISGFGVLGQYF.

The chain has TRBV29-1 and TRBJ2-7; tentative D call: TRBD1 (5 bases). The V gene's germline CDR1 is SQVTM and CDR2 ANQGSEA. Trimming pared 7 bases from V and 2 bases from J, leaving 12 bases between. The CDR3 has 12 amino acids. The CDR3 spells CSARTLTYEQYF. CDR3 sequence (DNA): TGCAGCGCCAGGACACTTACCTACGAGCAGTACTTC.